The entry that follows covers one T cell receptor beta chain sequence. What it binds is unknown. The CDR3 covers 13 residues. Between the trimmed V and J ends, which lost 2 bases and 6 bases, there was a span of 10 bases. CDR1 is KGHSH and CDR2 is LQKENI in the germline V gene. TCRdb called the reads again in MiXCR, with one record for every CDR3 protein. This table holds around 65,000 distinct CDR3 sequences, approximately 47% found once. The source of the sample is a study of type 1 regulatory T cells. Study-level information: This in vitro CD4 product, T-allo10, is enriched for Tr1 cells and alloantigen-specific.

Sample: cultured non-Tr1 T cells, either the whole culture or a sorted T cell fraction (not recorded which). This TCR was recovered from a human donor in good health. The chain joins TRBV18 to TRBJ1-2; D unresolved. This CDR3 is CASSPGRLDGYTF. The CDR3 nucleotides are TGTGCCAGCTCACCAGGGAGGTTGGATGGCTACACCTTC.